This T cell receptor beta chain was sequenced for a study of OX40 agonist ivuxolimab in advanced cancers. Whole-study context: Dose-escalation cases comprised hepatocellular carcinoma, melanoma, renal cell or head and neck cancer.

The data were produced by immunoSEQ multiplex PCR, yet TCRdb's version contains in-frame clones alone and is incomplete. The table records about 50,000 clones, about 83% of them present only once. To note about this clone: Its antigen is not known.

Collection of blood occurred at baseline, at cycle 4 day 1, and at cycle 7 day 1. Germline V gene sequence: CDR1 SGHTA, CDR2 FQGNSA. V trimming: 1 base; J trimming: 4 bases; junction bases outside the gene matches: 3. The CDR3 consists of 15 residues. Overall study findings and caveats: On average, CD8+ T cells had more expanded clones than CD4+. CD4+ and CD8+ blood T cells expanded clonally by week 6 at 0.1 to 3.0 mg/kg.

The source is an adult with an advanced solid tumor such as melanoma, head and neck, liver or kidney cancer. The sequencing used CD4+ or CD8+ T cells sorted from blood, collected in a trial of the OX40 agonist ivuxolimab. The rearrangement joins TRBV7-2 to TRBJ2-3; the match to TRBD2 covers 9 bases. The CDR3 DNA is TGTGCCAGCAGCTTAGTAGCGGGAGAGGCAGATACGCAGTATTTT. Amino acids: CASSLVAGEADTQYF.